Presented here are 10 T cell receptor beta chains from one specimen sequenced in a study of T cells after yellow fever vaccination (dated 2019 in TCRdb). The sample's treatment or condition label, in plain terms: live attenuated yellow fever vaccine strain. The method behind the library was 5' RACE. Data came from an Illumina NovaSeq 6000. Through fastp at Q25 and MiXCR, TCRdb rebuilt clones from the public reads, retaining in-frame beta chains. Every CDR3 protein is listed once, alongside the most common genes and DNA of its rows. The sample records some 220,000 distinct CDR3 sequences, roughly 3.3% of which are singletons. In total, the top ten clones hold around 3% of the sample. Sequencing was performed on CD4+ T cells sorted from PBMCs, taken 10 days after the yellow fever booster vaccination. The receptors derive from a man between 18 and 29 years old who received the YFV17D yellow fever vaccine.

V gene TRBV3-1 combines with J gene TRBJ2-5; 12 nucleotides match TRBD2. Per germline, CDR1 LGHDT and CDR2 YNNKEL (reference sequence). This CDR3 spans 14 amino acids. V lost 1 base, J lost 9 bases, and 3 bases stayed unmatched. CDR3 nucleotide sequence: TGTGCCAGCAGCCAAGGCCCTAGCGGGGGGGCCCAGTACTTC. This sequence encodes CASSQGPSGGAQYF.

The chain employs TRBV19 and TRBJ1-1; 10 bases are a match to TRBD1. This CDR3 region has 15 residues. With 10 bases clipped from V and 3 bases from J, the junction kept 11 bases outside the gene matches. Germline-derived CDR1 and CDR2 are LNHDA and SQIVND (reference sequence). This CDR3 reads CATSDRGRLDTEAFF. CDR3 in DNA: TGTGCCACCTCCGACAGGGGGCGTTTGGACACTGAAGCTTTCTTT.

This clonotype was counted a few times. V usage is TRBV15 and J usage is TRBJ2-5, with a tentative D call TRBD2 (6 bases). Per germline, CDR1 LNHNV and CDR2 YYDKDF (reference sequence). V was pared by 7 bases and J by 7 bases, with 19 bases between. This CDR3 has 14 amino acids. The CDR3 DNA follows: TGTGCCACCACCGGCGGCGGGGCCCTCTGGACCCAGTACTTC. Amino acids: CATTGGGALWTQYF.

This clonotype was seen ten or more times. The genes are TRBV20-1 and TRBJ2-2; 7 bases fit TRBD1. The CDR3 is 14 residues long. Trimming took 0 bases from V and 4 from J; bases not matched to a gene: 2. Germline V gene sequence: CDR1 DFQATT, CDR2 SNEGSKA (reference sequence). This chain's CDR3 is CSAREEGATGELFF. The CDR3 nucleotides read TGCAGTGCTAGAGAAGAGGGGGCCACCGGGGAGCTGTTTTTT.

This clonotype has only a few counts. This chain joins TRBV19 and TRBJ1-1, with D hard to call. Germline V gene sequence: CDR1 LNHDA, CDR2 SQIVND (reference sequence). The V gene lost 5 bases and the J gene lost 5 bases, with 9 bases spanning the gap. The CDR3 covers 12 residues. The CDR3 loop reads CASSWRETEAFF. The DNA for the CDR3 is TGTGCCAGTAGTTGGAGGGAAACTGAAGCTTTCTTT.

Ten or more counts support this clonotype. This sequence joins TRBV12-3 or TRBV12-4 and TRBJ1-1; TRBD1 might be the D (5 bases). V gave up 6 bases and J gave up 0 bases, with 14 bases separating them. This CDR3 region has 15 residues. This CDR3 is CASSPQGSMNTEAFF. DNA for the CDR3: TGTGCCAGCAGCCCTCAGGGCTCCATGAACACTGAAGCTTTCTTT.

CDR3 protein: CASSDRGHGAEAFF. The CDR3 region has the DNA TGCGCCAGCAGCGACAGGGGGCATGGGGCTGAAGCTTTCTTT. This sequence joins TRBV5-1 and TRBJ1-1; 10 bases align to TRBD1. The junction had 6 bases not matched to a gene; V was cut back by 4 bases and J by 6 bases. In germline, CDR1 is SGHRS, CDR2 YFSETQ. The CDR3 sequence is 14 residues long.

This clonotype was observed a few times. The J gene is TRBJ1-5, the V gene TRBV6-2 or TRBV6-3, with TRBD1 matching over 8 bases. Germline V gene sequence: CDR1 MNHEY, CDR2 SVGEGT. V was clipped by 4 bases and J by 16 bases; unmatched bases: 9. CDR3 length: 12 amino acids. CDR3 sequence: CASSLMDRVVHF. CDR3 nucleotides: TGTGCCAGCAGTTTAATGGACAGGGTAGTACATTTT.

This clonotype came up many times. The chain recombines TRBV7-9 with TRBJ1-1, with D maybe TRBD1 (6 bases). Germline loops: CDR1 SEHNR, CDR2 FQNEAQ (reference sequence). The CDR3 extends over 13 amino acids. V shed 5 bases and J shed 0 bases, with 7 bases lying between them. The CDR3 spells CASSGQLNTEAFF. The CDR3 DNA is TGTGCCAGCAGCGGACAGTTGAACACTGAAGCTTTCTTT.

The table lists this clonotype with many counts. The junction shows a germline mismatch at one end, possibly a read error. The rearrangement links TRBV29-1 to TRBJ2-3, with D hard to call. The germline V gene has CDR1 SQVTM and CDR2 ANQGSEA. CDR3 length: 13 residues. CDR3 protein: CSVEGPSTDTQYF. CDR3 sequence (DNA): TGCAGCGTAGAAGGACCGAGCACAGATACGCAGTATTTT.